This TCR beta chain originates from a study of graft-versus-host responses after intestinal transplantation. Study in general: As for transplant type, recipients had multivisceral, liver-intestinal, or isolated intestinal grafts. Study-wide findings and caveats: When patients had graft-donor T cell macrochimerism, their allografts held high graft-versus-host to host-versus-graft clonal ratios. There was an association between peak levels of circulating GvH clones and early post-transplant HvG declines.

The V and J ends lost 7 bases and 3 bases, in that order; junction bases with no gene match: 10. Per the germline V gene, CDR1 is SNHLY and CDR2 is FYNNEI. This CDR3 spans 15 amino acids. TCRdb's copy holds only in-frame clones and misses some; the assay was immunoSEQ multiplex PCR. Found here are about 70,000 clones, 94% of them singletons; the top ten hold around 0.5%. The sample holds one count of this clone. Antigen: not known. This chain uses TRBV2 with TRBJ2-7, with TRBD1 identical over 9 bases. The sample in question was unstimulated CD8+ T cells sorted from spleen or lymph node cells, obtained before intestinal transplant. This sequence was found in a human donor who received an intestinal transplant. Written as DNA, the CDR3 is TGTGCCAGCATGCTGGGGGGGACAGGGCACTACGAGCAGTACTTC. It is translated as CASMLGGTGHYEQYF.